Below, 9 T cell receptor beta chains from the same sample are listed, as sequenced in a study of T-cell memory formation after mild COVID-19. TCRdb recomputed calls from the 5' RACE reads with MiXCR, one row per CDR3 protein. This sample has roughly 240,000 distinct CDR3 sequences; roughly 17% occur once, and the top ten carry about a fifth. Sequences were obtained from PBMCs or a T cell subset sorted from them (not recorded which). These receptor sequences come from a man between 18 and 35 years old who had mild COVID-19 (a few samples of this study predate the infection). Cell type and time point are not known.

The gene calls are TRBV28 and TRBJ1-1; 7 bases line up with TRBD1. CDR1 and CDR2 from the germline V gene are MDHEN and SYDVKM. Germline trimming cut 0 bases from V and 2 bases from J; bases unmatched to any gene: 3. The CDR3 length is 15 residues. CDR3 coding DNA: TGTGCCAGCAGTTTATGGACAGGGTTAAACACTGAAGCTTTCTTT. The encoded protein is CASSLWTGLNTEAFF.

The V gene is TRBV7-3, the J gene TRBJ1-1, with a possible D match to TRBD1 (6 bases). The V gene lost 6 bases and the J gene lost 6 bases, with 17 bases spanning the gap. The germline CDR1 and CDR2 sequences are SGHTA and FQGTGA. This CDR3 region has 14 residues. The CDR3 DNA sequence: TGTGCCAGCAGTGCCACCCGGGACACTCCTGAAGCTTTCTTT. This translates into CASSATRDTPEAFF.

There are a few counts of this clonotype. V usage is TRBV5-1 and J usage is TRBJ2-7; TRBD1 agrees at 7 bases. Germline CDR1 reads SGHRS; CDR2 reads YFSETQ. There are 16 residues in the CDR3. After removal of 4 bases from V and 2 bases from J, the junction contained 12 bases not matched to a gene. CDR3 residues: CASSPGSGTVTYEQYF. The CDR3 nucleotides read TGCGCCAGCAGCCCGGGCTCCGGGACAGTAACCTACGAGCAGTACTTC.

The chain has TRBV7-9 and TRBJ2-2; D gene unclear. Germline CDR1 reads SEHNR; CDR2 reads FQNEAQ (reference sequence). This CDR3 contains 15 residues. Trimming pared 3 bases from V and 4 bases from J, leaving 12 bases between. In DNA, the CDR3 is TGTGCCAGCAGCTTTTTGTCCGGGCCCACCGGGGAGCTGTTTTTT. This sequence encodes CASSFLSGPTGELFF.

V is TRBV30 and J is TRBJ1-2, with D possibly TRBD1 on 6 matching bases. V was clipped by 3 bases and J by 4 bases, with 18 bases between them. Germline values: CDR1 GTSNPN, CDR2 SVGIG (reference sequence). This CDR3 contains 15 residues. CDR3 amino acids: CAWSVRGGTGYGYTF. The CDR3 DNA reads TGTGCCTGGAGCGTCAGGGGTGGTACTGGCTATGGCTACACCTTC.

This clonotype was picked up a small number of times. This clone may be a read error of a much larger clone one base away. In this CDR3 the conserved last residue, phenylalanine or tryptophan, is missing, so a read error is likely. This chain links TRBV5-1 with TRBJ2-3; no reliable D call. The CDR3 has 11 amino acids. Germline CDR1 and CDR2: SGHRS and YFSETQ. The germline V and J ends were trimmed by 0 bases and 10 bases, with 6 bases remaining between them. In nucleotides, the CDR3 is TGCGCCAGCAGCTTGGAAGGAGCGCAGTATATT. Translation: CASSLEGAQYI.

This clonotype turned up a few times. V and J are TRBV7-9 and TRBJ2-7; 9 bases are a match to TRBD1. The CDR3 spans 13 residues. V trimming: 4 bases; J trimming: 2 bases; junction bases outside the gene matches: 0. CDR1 is SEHNR, CDR2 FQNEAQ, per germline (reference sequence). Written as DNA, the CDR3 is TGTGCCAGCAGCTGGGACAGGGCCTACGAGCAGTACTTC. Translated: CASSWDRAYEQYF.

This clonotype showed up just a few times. The chain couples TRBV23-1 to TRBJ2-1; the match to TRBD1 covers 8 bases. TRBV23-1 is an ORF for which the function is uncertain. Unmatched junction bases numbered 11, after V lost 3 bases and J lost 10 bases. This CDR3 is 15 amino acids long. The CDR3 sequence: CASSHLGQGVGEQFF. CDR3 nucleotide sequence: TGCGCCAGCAGTCACCTCGGACAGGGAGTGGGAGAGCAGTTCTTC.

This clonotype showed up just a few times. This sequence joins TRBV5-5 and TRBJ1-4; D uncertain. From germline, CDR1 is SGHKS and CDR2 YYEKEE (reference sequence). Trimming stripped 0 bases from V and 8 bases from J, with 14 bases between. The CDR3 runs 15 residues. The CDR3 protein is CASSLAKIGEEKLFF. The CDR3 nucleotides read TGTGCCAGCAGCTTGGCCAAGATTGGGGAAGAAAAACTGTTTTTT.